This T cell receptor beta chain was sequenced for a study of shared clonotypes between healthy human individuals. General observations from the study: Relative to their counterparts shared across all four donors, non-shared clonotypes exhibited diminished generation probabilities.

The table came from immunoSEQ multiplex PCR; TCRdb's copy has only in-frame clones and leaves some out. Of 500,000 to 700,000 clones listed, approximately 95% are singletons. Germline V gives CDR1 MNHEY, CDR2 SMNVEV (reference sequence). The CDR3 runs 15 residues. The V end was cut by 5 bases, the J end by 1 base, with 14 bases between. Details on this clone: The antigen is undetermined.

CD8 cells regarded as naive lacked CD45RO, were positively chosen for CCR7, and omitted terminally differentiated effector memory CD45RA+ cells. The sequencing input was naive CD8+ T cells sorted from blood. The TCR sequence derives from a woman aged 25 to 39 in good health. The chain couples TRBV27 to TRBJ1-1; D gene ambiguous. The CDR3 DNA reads TGTGCCAGCAGTCCACCGGGTCGTAGGAACACTGAAGCTTTCTTT. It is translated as CASSPPGRRNTEAFF.